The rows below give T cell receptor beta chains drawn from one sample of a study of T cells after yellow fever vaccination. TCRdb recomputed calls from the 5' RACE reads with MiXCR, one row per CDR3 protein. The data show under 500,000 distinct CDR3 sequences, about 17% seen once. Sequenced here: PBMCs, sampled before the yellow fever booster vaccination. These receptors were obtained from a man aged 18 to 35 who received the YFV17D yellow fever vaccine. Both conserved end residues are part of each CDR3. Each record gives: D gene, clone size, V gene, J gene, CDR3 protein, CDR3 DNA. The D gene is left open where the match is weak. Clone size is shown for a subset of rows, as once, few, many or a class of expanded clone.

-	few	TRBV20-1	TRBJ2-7	CSASGSALMGQYF	TGCAGTGCTAGTGGTAGCGCCCTGATGGGGCAGTACTTC
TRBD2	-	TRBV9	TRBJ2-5	CASSAPGLAGAETQYF	TGTGCCAGCAGCGCCCCGGGACTAGCGGGAGCAGAGACCCAGTACTTC
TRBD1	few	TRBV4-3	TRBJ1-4	CASSQEVAARQGEKLFF	TGCGCCAGCAGCCAAGAAGTGGCGGCTCGACAGGGGGAAAAACTGTTTTTT
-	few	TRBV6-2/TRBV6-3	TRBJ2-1	CASSYATGEQFF	TGTGCCAGCAGTTACGCCACGGGCGAGCAGTTCTTC
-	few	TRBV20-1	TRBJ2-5	CSARIPLQETQYF	TGCAGTGCTAGAATCCCCTTACAAGAGACCCAGTACTTC
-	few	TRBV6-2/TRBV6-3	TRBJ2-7	CASSWGTEQYF	TGTGCCAGCAGTTGGGGGACCGAGCAGTACTTC
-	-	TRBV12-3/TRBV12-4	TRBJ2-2	CASSPTRGNTGELFF	TGTGCCAGCAGTCCAACCCGGGGGAACACCGGGGAGCTGTTTTTT
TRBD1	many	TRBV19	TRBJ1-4	CASSMGTAPEKLFF	TGTGCCAGTAGTATGGGGACAGCTCCTGAAAAACTGTTTTTT
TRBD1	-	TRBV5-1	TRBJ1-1	CASSLPGTENTEAFF	TGCGCCAGCAGCTTACCTGGGACAGAGAACACTGAAGCTTTCTTT
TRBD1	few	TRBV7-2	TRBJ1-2	CARQSGTGNGYTF	TGTGCCAGGCAATCCGGGACAGGGAACGGCTACACCTTC
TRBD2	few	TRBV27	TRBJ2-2	CASQTSGGLNTGELFF	TGTGCCAGCCAGACTAGCGGGGGTCTAAACACCGGGGAGCTGTTTTTT
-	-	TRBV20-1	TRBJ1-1	CSARLTVGVSEAFF	TGCAGTGCTAGGCTGACAGTGGGGGTTTCTGAAGCTTTCTTT
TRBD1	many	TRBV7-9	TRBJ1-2	CASSLYGTVGGYTF	TGTGCCAGCAGCCTATACGGGACAGTCGGCGGCTACACCTTC
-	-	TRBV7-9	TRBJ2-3	CASSIRASGTDTQYF	TGTGCCAGCTCCATAAGGGCTAGCGGCACAGATACGCAGTATTTT
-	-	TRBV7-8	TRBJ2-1	CASSHRDPPSYNEQFF	TGTGCCAGCAGCCACCGGGACCCGCCTTCCTACAATGAGCAGTTCTTC
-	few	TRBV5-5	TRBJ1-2	CASSPEWGGDGYTF	TGTGCCAGCAGCCCCGAATGGGGAGGCGATGGCTACACCTTC
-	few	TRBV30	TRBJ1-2	CAWNFQGQSDGYTF	TGTGCCTGGAATTTCCAGGGGCAGTCGGATGGCTACACCTTC
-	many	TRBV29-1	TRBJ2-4	CSVYGSTVKNIQYF	TGCAGCGTTTATGGTAGCACGGTCAAAAACATTCAGTACTTC
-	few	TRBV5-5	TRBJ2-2	CASSFLGSSKYTGELFF	TGTGCCAGCAGCTTTCTCGGTTCTAGCAAATACACCGGGGAGCTGTTTTTT
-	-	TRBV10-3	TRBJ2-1	CAGGSSSYNEQFF	TGTGCCGGAGGGTCAAGCTCCTACAATGAGCAGTTCTTC
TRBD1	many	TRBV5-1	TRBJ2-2	CASSVGQGGIGELFF	TGCGCCAGCAGCGTGGGACAGGGAGGGATCGGGGAGCTGTTTTTT
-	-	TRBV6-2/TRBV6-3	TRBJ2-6	CASSYVLSGANVLTF	TGTGCCAGCAGTTACGTGCTCTCTGGGGCCAACGTCCTGACTTTC
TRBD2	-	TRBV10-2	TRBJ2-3	CASSVGGGADTQYF	TGCGCCAGCAGTGTGGGCGGGGGGGCAGATACGCAGTATTTT
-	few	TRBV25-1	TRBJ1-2	CASSEYQNYGYTF	TGTGCCAGCAGTGAATATCAAAACTATGGCTACACCTTC
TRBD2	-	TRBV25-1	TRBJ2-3	CASRTSGRDTQYF	TGTGCCAGCAGGACTAGCGGACGAGATACGCAGTATTTT
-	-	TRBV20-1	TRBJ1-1	CSATGTTEAFF	TGCAGTGCCACGGGTACCACTGAAGCTTTCTTT
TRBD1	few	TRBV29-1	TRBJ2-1	CSVVGQGVFNEQFF	TGCAGCGTTGTGGGGCAGGGGGTGTTCAATGAGCAGTTCTTC